This T cell receptor (beta chain) was retrieved from a study of blood T cell repertoires in COVID-19. Study overall: T cells, B-cell-depleted T cells, or PBMCs supplied cDNA or gDNA.

V dropped 3 bases and J dropped 3; count of bases not matched to a gene: 2. Germline CDR1 is SGDLS and CDR2 is YYNGEE. CDR3 length: 14 amino acids. Generated by immunoSEQ multiplex PCR, the TCRdb table keeps only in-frame clones and is missing some. Of about 84,000 clones listed, 83% were seen once; the top ten hold around two fifths. This sequence originates from an elderly man with active or convalescent COVID-19. V is TRBV9 and J is TRBJ2-2, with 7 bases identical to TRBD1. Sequencing was performed on peripheral blood. CDR3 residues: CASSEGQHTGELFF. The CDR3 coding sequence is TGTGCCAGCAGCGAGGGACAGCACACCGGGGAGCTGTTTTTT.